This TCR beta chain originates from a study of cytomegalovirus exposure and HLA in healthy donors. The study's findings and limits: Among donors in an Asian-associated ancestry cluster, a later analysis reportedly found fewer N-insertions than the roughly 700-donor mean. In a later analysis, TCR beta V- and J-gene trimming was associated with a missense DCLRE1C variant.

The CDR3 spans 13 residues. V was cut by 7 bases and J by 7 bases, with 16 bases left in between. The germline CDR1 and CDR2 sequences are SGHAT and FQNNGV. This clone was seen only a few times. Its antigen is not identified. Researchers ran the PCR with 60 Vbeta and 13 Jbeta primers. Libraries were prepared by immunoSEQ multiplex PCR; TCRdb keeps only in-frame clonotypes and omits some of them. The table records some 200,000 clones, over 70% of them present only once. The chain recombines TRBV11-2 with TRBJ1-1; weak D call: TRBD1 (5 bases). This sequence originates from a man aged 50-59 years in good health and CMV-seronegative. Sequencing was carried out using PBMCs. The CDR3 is CASNPGGAGEAFF. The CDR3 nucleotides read TGTGCCAGCAACCCGGGAGGGGCTGGTGAAGCTTTCTTT.